This T cell receptor beta chain was identified during a study of cytomegalovirus exposure and HLA in healthy donors. Germline-derived CDR1 and CDR2 are SGHVS and FNYEAQ. Trimming cost V 6 bases and J 7 bases; bases outside gene matches: 15. This CDR3 comprises 15 residues. The PCR employed 60 Vbeta primers together with 13 Jbeta primers. Sequencing was performed with immunoSEQ multiplex PCR; in TCRdb, only in-frame clones are kept and a portion is missing. Counted here are some 87,000 clones, roughly 79% occurring once; the ten biggest clones make up roughly 22%. This receptor was identified in a woman in her 40s in good health and CMV-seropositive. The sequencing sample was made of PBMCs. V is TRBV7-6 and J is TRBJ2-7; 7 positions match TRBD1. The CDR3 coding sequence is TGTGCCAGCAGTATCGGACAGGTTGGACATCGAGAGCAGTACTTC. It yields the protein CASSIGQVGHREQYF.